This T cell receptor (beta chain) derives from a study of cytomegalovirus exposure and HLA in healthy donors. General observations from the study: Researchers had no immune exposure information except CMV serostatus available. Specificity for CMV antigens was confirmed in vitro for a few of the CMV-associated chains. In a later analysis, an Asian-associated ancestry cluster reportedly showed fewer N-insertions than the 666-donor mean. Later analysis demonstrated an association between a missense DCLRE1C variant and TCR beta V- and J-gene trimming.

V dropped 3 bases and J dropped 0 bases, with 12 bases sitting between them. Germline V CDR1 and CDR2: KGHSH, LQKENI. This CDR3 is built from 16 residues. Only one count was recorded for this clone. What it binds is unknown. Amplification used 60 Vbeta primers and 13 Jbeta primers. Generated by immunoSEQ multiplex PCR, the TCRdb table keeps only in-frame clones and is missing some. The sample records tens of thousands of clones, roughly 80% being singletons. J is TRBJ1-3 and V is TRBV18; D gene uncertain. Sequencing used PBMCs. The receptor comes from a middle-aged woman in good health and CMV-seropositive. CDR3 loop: CASSPAGGISGNTIYF. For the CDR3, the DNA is TGTGCCAGCTCACCTGCAGGAGGGATCTCTGGAAACACCATATATTTT.